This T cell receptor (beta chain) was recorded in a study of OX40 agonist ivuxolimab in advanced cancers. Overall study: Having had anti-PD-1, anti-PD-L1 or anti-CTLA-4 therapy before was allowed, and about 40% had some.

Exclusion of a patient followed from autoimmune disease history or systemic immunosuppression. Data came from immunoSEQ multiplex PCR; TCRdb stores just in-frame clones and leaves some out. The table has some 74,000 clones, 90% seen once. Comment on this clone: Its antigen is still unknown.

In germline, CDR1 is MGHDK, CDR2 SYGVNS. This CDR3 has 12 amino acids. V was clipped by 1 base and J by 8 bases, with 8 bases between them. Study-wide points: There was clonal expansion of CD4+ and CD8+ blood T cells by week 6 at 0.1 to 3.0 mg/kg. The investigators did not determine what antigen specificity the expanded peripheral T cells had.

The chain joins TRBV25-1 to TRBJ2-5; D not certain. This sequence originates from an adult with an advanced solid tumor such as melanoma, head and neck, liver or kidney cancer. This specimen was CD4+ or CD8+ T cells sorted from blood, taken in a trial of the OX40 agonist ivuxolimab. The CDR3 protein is CASSESLATQYF. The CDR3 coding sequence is TGTGCCAGCAGTGAATCCTTGGCCACCCAGTACTTC. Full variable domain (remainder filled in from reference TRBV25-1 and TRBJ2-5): EADIYQTPRYLVIGTGKKITLECSQTMGHDKMYWYQQDPGMELHLIHYSYGVNSTEKGDLSSESTVSRIRTEHFPLTLESARPSHTSQYLCASSESLATQYFGPGTRLLVL.